These 2 T cell receptor beta chains originate from one sample sequenced in a study of T cell repertoires in cytomegalovirus infection. TCRdb re-derived calls from the reads in MiXCR, one entry per CDR3 protein. The table has over 250,000 distinct CDR3 sequences, roughly a fifth seen once. No cognate antigen is known for these TCRs. This specimen was cultured PBMCs, taken from culture after CMV antigen stimulation. The receptor set was obtained from a human donor in good health (CMV status not recorded). Some clones in this sample may be carry-over from other donors' samples.

The chain joins TRBV20-1 to TRBJ2-5; 8 bases match TRBD2. Trimming took 3 bases from V and 4 from J; bases not matched to a gene: 13. The CDR3 loop spans 16 amino acids. CDR1 is DFQATT and CDR2 is SNEGSKA in the germline V gene (reference sequence). CDR3 loop: CSARGPAGGGGETQYF. The CDR3 nucleotides are TGCAGTGCTAGGGGCCCGGCGGGGGGAGGAGGAGAGACCCAGTACTTC.

J is TRBJ2-3 and V is TRBV5-4, with 9 bases lining up with TRBD1. V shed 4 bases and J 1 base; nucleotides not matched to a gene: 7. CDR1 is SGHNT, CDR2 YYREEE, per germline (reference sequence). This CDR3 has 16 residues. CDR3 residues: CASSPGTGPGTDTQYF. The CDR3 nucleotides read TGTGCCAGCAGCCCCGGGACAGGGCCCGGCACAGATACGCAGTATTTT. Full variable domain (missing parts from reference TRBV5-4 and TRBJ2-3): ETGVTQSPTHLIKTRGQQVTLRCSSQSGHNTVSWYQQALGQGPQFIFQYYREEENGRGNFPPRFSGLQFPNYSSELNVNALELDDSALYLCASSPGTGPGTDTQYFGPGTRLTVL.